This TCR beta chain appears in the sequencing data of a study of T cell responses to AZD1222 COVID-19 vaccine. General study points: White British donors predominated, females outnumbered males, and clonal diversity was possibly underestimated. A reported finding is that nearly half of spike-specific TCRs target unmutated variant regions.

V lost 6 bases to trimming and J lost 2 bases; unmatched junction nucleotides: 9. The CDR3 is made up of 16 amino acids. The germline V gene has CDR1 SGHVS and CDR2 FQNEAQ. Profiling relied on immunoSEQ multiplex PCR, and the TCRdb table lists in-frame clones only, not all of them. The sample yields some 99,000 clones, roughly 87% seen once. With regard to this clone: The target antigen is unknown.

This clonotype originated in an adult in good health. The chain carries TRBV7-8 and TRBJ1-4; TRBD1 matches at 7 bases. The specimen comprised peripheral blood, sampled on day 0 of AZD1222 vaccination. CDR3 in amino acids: CASRSTGLGTNEKLFF. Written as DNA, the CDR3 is TGTGCCAGCAGATCGACAGGGCTTGGCACTAATGAAAAACTGTTTTTT.